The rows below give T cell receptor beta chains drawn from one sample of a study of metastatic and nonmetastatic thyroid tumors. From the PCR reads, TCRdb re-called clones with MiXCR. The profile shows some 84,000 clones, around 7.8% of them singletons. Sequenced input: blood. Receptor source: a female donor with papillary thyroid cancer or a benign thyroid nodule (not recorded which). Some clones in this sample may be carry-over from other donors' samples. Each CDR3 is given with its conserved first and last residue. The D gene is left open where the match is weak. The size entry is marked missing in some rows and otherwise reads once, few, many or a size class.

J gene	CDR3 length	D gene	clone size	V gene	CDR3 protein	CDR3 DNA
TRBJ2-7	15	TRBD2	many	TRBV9	CASSVGSGGAQEQYF	TGTGCCAGCAGCGTAGGCAGCGGGGGGGCGCAGGAGCAGTACTTC
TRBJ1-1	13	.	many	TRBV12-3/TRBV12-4	CASSLSRSTEAFF	TGTGCCAGCAGTTTATCCAGGAGCACTGAAGCTTTCTTT
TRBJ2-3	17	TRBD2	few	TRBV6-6	CASSPYSAGAVEDTQYF	TGTGCCAGCAGCCCCTACTCAGCGGGGGCCGTGGAAGATACGCAGTATTTT
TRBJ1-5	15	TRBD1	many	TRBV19	CASRTGEGANQPQHF	TGTGCCAGTAGGACCGGAGAGGGGGCGAATCAGCCCCAGCATTTT
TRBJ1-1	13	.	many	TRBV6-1	CATTQTGNTEAFF	TGTGCCACCACGCAAACAGGGAACACTGAAGCTTTCTTT
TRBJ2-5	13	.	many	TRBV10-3	CAISDPLQETQYF	TGTGCCATCAGTGACCCCTTGCAAGAGACCCAGTACTTC
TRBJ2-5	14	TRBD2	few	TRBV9	CASSPGGGKETQHF	TGTGCCAGCAGCCCCGGCGGGGGTAAGGAGACCCAGCACTTC
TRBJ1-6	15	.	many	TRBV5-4	CASSLGASHDSPLHF	TGTGCCAGCAGCTTGGGAGCTAGCCATGATTCACCCCTCCACTTT
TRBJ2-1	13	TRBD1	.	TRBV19	CASSIDRVNEQFF	TGTGCCAGTAGCATCGACAGGGTCAATGAGCAGTTCTTC
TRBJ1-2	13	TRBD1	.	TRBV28	CASSHGQGYGYNF	TGTGCCAGCAGTCATGGACAGGGGTATGGCTACAATTTC
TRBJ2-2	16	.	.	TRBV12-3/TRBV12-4	CASRSGHGMKAGELFF	TGTGCCAGCAGGTCGGGACATGGTATGAAGGCCGGGGAGCTGTTTTTT
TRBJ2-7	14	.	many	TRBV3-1	CASSQDRRSYEQYF	TGTGCCAGCAGCCAAGATCGCCGGTCCTACGAGCAGTACTTC
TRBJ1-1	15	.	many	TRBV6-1	CASSQSPQINTEAFF	TGTGCCAGCAGTCAATCCCCCCAAATAAACACTGAAGCTTTCTTT
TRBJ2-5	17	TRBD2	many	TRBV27	CASSFLFPSGGAKTQYF	TGTGCCAGCAGTTTTCTGTTCCCTAGCGGGGGGGCAAAGACCCAGTACTTC
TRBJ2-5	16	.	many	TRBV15	CATSREGVQGQETQYF	TGTGCCACCAGCAGAGAAGGGGTGCAGGGTCAAGAGACCCAGTACTTC
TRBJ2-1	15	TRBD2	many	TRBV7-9	CASSTGLAGGPKQFF	TGTGCCAGCAGCACGGGACTAGCGGGGGGGCCGAAGCAGTTCTTC
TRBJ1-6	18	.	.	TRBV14	CASSQVGMDGSYNSPLHF	TGTGCCAGCAGCCAAGTGGGTATGGACGGCTCATATAATTCACCCCTCCACTTT
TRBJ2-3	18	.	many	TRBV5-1	CASSLAGLAEGATDTQYF	TGCGCCAGCAGCTTGGCGGGTCTAGCGGAGGGGGCAACAGATACGCAGTATTTT
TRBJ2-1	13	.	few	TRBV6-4	CASSDSGIDEQFF	TGTGCCAGCAGTGACTCCGGGATTGATGAGCAGTTCTTC
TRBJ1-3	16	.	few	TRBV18	CASSLNGDDSGNTIYF	TGTGCCAGCTCACTTAATGGGGATGACTCTGGAAACACCATATATTTT
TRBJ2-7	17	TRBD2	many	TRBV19	CASTPWPKGGSSYEQYF	TGTGCCAGTACCCCATGGCCCAAGGGAGGGAGCTCCTACGAGCAGTACTTC
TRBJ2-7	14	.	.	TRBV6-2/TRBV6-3	CASGAGPIIYEHYF	TGTGCCAGCGGCGCAGGGCCTATAATCTACGAGCACTACTTC
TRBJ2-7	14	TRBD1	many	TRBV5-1	CASSFGTGTYEQYF	TGCGCCAGCAGCTTCGGGACAGGAACCTACGAGCAGTACTTC
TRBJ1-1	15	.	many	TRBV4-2	CASSQEATPHTEAFF	TGTGCCAGCAGCCAAGAGGCTACTCCCCACACTGAAGCTTTCTTT
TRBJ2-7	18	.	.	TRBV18	CASSPYRTGNSYSYEQYF	TGTGCCAGCTCACCATATCGTACGGGAAACAGTTATTCCTACGAGCAGTACTTC
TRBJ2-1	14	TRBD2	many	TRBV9	CASTAGLASSEQFF	TGTGCCAGCACCGCGGGACTAGCGTCCAGTGAGCAGTTCTTC
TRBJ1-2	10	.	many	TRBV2	CASGLNGYTF	TGTGCCAGCGGACTGAATGGCTACACCTTC
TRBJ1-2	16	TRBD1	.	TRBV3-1	CASSRTGGGLSYGYTF	TGTGCCAGCAGCAGGACAGGGGGCGGTCTTAGCTATGGCTACACCTTC
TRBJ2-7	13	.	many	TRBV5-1	CASSLEGSYEQYF	TGCGCCAGCAGCTTGGAGGGCTCCTACGAGCAGTACTTC
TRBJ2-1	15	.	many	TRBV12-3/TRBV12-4	CASSLGGPFYNEQFF	TGTGCCAGCAGTTTAGGGGGCCCATTCTACAATGAGCAGTTCTTC
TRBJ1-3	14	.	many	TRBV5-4	CASSLGSSGNTIYF	TGTGCCAGCAGCTTGGGTAGCTCTGGAAACACCATATATTTT
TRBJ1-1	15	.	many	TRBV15	CATSGRQGMNTEAFF	TGTGCCACCAGCGGCCGGCAGGGCATGAACACTGAAGCTTTCTTT
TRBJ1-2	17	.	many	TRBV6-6	CASSYLAPRQGDYGYTF	TGTGCCAGCAGTTACTTGGCACCTAGACAAGGGGACTATGGCTACACCTTC
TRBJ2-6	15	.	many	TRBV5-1	CASSLEAAGANVLTF	TGCGCCAGCAGCTTGGAGGCTGCTGGGGCCAACGTCCTGACTTTC
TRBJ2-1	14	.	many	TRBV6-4	CASSDSSVYNEQFF	TGTGCCAGCAGTGACTCGTCAGTTTACAATGAGCAGTTCTTC
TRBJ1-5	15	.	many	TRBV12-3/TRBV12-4	CASRSGNSFDQPQHF	TGTGCCAGCAGGTCAGGGAACTCCTTCGATCAGCCCCAGCATTTT
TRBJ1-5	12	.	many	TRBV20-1	CSVEIRDQPQHF	TGCAGTGTAGAGATTCGAGATCAGCCCCAGCATTTT
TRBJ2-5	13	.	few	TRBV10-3	CAIRRDNQETQYF	TGTGCCATCAGGCGGGACAACCAAGAGACCCAGTACTTC
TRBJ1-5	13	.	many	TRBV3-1	CASSEKGKQPQHF	TGTGCCAGCAGCGAGAAGGGGAAGCAGCCCCAGCATTTT
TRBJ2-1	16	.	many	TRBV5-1	CASSNVGAPRNNEQFF	TGCGCCAGCAGCAACGTCGGGGCCCCTCGGAACAATGAGCAGTTCTTC
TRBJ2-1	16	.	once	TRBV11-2	CASSLPCLLAHNEQFF	TGTGCCAGCAGCTTACCTTGTTTACTAGCTCACAATGAGCAGTTCTTC
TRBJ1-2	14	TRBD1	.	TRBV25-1	CAGSGRRQGAGYTF	TGTGCCGGCAGTGGGAGGCGGCAGGGGGCAGGCTACACCTTC
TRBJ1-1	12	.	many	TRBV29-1	CSVNTMNTEAFF	TGCAGCGTTAATACTATGAACACTGAAGCTTTCTTT
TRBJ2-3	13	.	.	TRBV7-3	CASSLILGDTQYF	TGTGCCAGCAGCTTAATCTTGGGGGATACGCAGTATTTT
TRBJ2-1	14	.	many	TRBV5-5	CASSSGAGYNEQFF	TGTGCCAGCAGCTCTGGAGCGGGTTACAATGAGCAGTTCTTC
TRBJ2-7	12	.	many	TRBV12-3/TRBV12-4	CASQGGTYEQYF	TGTGCTTCGCAGGGGGGGACCTACGAGCAGTACTTC
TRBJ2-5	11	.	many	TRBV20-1	CSASPAETQYF	TGCAGTGCTAGTCCGGCGGAGACCCAGTACTTC
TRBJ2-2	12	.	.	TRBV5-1	CFSSQNTGELFF	TGCTTCAGCAGCCAAAACACCGGGGAGCTGTTTTTT
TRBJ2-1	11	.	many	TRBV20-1	CSASPKAEQFF	TGCAGTGCTAGTCCGAAAGCCGAACAGTTCTTC
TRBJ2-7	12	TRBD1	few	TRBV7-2	CASSLTGHEQYF	TGTGCCAGCAGCTTGACAGGGCACGAGCAGTACTTC
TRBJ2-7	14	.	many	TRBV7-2	CASSQRLGAGEQYF	TGTGCCAGCAGCCAAAGGCTAGGGGCGGGCGAGCAGTACTTC
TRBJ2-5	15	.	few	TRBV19	CASSIRGSSQETQYF	TGTGCCAGTAGTATTAGAGGGAGCTCCCAAGAGACCCAGTACTTC
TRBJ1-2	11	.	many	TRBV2	CASSEARGATF	TGTGCCAGCAGTGAAGCGCGAGGTGCCACCTTC
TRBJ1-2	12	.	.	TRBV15	CATSRGGYGYTF	TGTGCCACCAGCAGAGGGGGATATGGCTACACCTTC
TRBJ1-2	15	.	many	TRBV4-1	CASSQDLAGGNGYTF	TGCGCCAGCAGCCAAGATTTGGCTGGGGGGAATGGCTACACCTTC
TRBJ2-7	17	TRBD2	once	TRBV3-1	CASSQDEGLAGGYEQYF	TGTGCCAGCAGCCAAGACGAGGGACTAGCGGGAGGCTACGAGCAGTACTTC
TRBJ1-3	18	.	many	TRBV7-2	CASSLALTERSGGNTIYF	TGTGCCAGCAGCTTAGCCCTGACAGAACGATCTGGAGGAAACACCATATATTTT
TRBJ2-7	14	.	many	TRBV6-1	CASSDQGTSYEQYF	TGTGCCAGCAGTGACCAGGGGACTTCCTACGAGCAGTACTTC
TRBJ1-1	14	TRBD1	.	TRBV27	CASGTARMNTEAFF	TGTGCCAGCGGGACAGCGCGGATGAACACTGAAGCTTTCTTT